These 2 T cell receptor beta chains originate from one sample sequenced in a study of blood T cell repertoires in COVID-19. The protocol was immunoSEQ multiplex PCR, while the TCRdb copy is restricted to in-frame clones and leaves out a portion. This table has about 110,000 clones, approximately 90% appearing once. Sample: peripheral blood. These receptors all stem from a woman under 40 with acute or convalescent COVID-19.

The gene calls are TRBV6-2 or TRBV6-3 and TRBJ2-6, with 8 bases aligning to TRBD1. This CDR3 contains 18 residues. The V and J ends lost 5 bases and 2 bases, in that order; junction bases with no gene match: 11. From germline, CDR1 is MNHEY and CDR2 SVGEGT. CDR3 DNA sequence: TGTGCCAGCAGTGCACGGGGACAGGAAGTCCCTGGGGCCAACGTCCTGACTTTC. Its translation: CASSARGQEVPGANVLTF.

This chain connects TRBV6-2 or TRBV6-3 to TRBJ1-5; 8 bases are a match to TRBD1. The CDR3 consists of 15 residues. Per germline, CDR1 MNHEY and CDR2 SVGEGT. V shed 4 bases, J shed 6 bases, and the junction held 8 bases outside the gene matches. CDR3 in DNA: TGTGCCAGCAGTTCCGGACAGGGAATAGGTCAGCCCCAGCATTTT. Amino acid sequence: CASSSGQGIGQPQHF.